The TCR beta chain described here comes from a study of T cells expressing NK-cell markers. Germline loops: CDR1 KGHSH, CDR2 LQKENI. This CDR3 has 13 amino acids. Findings and caveats of the study: One observes that, in several donors, these clonotypes were also the leading ones within the CD3+CD56-NKG2C+ fraction.

As for this clonotype: Its antigen remains unknown.

No DNA is given; TCRdb re-called the 5' RACE reads and lists each CDR3 protein once. This sample contains about 460,000 distinct CDR3 sequences. This clonotype was sampled from a woman in her fifties or sixties in good health. The chain recombines TRBV18 with TRBJ1-1; without DNA, the TCRdb call of TRBD1 cannot be checked. Sequenced material: blood T cells: a sorted CD56 or NKG2C T cell subset, CD4+ or CD8+ T cells, or bulk PBMC T cells (not recorded which). The CDR3 spells CASSPLPGFEAFF.